This T cell receptor (beta chain) stems from a study of blood T cell repertoires in COVID-19. The overall study: The samples span acute and convalescent COVID-19 from the United States, Italy and Spain. PBMCs, B-cell-depleted T cells, or T cells provided the cDNA or gDNA that made up the material.

In germline, CDR1 is MNHNS, CDR2 SASEGT. Trimming cost V 2 bases and J 7 bases, with 15 bases left between them. The CDR3 covers 15 residues. Per the authors' pipeline: Nucleated cell number was recorded as an estimate derived from reference gene primer amplification. Some clones are missing from TCRdb's copy, which holds only in-frame ones; the method was immunoSEQ multiplex PCR. V, J and clone size derive from that table, while D and trimming were established from the DNA sequence. Of approximately 350,000 clones listed, over 70% are singletons. Input material: peripheral blood. The TCR was taken from a man in his thirties or forties with active or convalescent COVID-19. The gene calls are TRBV6-1 and TRBJ1-5; a possible D gene is TRBD1 (6 bases). The CDR3 reads CASSESYRERQPQHF. The CDR3 nucleotides are TGTGCCAGCAGTGAAAGCTACAGGGAGAGACAGCCCCAGCATTTT.